This T cell receptor beta chain was captured in a study of cytomegalovirus exposure and HLA in healthy donors. The CDR3 runs to 13 residues. Trimming removed 6 bases at V and 4 bases at J, with 12 bases between. CDR1 and CDR2 (germline): SEHNR, FQNEAQ (reference sequence). Findings of the study overall: Rare TCR sequences dominated, though some public TCRs recurred in many donors. Later on, an analysis tied around 17,000 TCR beta sequences to HLA alleles at 0.05 false discovery rate.

With regard to this clone: The antigen remains unidentified.

Primers included in the PCR were 60 Vbeta and 13 Jbeta primers. The assay was immunoSEQ multiplex PCR, and TCRdb's table has in-frame clones only and misses some. Of more than 95,000 clones listed, around 80% are singletons. The chain has TRBV7-9 and TRBJ1-1, with a tentative D call TRBD1 (6 bases). The TCR comes from a young man in good health and CMV-seronegative. Sequenced sample: PBMCs. The CDR3 here is CASRSGVFTEAFF. DNA of the CDR3: TGTGCCAGCAGATCAGGGGTTTTCACTGAAGCTTTCTTT.